This record covers a single TCR beta chain. Profiled with immunoSEQ multiplex PCR; TCRdb holds only in-frame clones, not every one. The sample holds 150,000 to 170,000 clones; 80% to 90% are singletons and the top ten take more than 20%. The data were obtained in a study of cytomegalovirus exposure and HLA in healthy donors. The germline gives CDR1 SGHRS, CDR2 YFSETQ. The CDR3 consists of 16 residues. Trimming took 0 bases from V and 0 from J, leaving 10 bases between them. Source material: PBMCs. The clonotype comes from a man aged 18-30 years in good health and CMV-seropositive. The chain uses TRBV5-1 and TRBJ2-1; possible D gene TRBD2, 6 bases. The CDR3: CASSLVAGSSYNEQFF. The CDR3 nucleotides read TGCGCCAGCAGCTTGGTTGCGGGGAGCTCCTACAATGAGCAGTTCTTC.